These 3 T cell receptor beta chains originate from one sample sequenced in a study of beta chain features in type 1 diabetes. Reverse transcription of all isolated RNA meant that expressed TCRB transcripts were sequenced. Using immunoSEQ multiplex PCR, the repertoire was profiled, and TCRdb retains in-frame clones only, with some absent. The sample yields about 150,000 clones, 9% to 9.5% seen once. The sequencing input was central memory CD4+ T cells from blood. The receptors shown here come from a man between 18 and 35 years old in good health.

This rearrangement joins TRBV18 to TRBJ2-1; 13 nucleotides align to TRBD2. V was clipped by 4 bases and J by 5 bases; unmatched bases: 8. Germline values: CDR1 KGHSH, CDR2 LQKENI. CDR3 length: 17 amino acids. In nucleotides, the CDR3 is TGTGCCAGCTCACTCCCACTAGCGGGGGGGATTGACAATGAGCAGTTCTTC. It codes for CASSLPLAGGIDNEQFF. Full variable domain (outside the CDR3, taken from reference TRBV18 and TRBJ2-1): NAGVMQNPRHLVRRRGQEARLRCSPMKGHSHVYWYRQLPEEGLKFMVYLQKENIIDESGMPKERFSAEFPKEGPSILRIQQVVRGDSAAYFCASSLPLAGGIDNEQFFGPGTRLTVL.

The CDR3 sequence is CAWKWGGGSYEQYF. DNA for the CDR3: TGTGCCTGGAAATGGGGCGGTGGCTCCTACGAGCAGTACTTC. The V and J genes are TRBV30 and TRBJ2-7; a possible D gene is TRBD1 (5 bases). V lost 4 bases and J lost 0, with 13 bases in between. Germline V gene lookup returns CDR1 GTSNPN and CDR2 SVGIG (reference sequence). The CDR3 loop spans 14 amino acids.

The table lists this clone with a few counts. The chain couples TRBV14 to TRBJ1-1; 7 nucleotides align to TRBD1. Per the germline V gene, CDR1 is SGHDN and CDR2 is FVKESK. The CDR3 is 15 residues long. V lost 0 bases and J lost 4; bases outside the gene matches: 5. CDR3 protein: CASSQELAGGTEAFF. CDR3 DNA: TGTGCCAGCAGCCAAGAATTAGCAGGGGGCACTGAAGCTTTCTTT.